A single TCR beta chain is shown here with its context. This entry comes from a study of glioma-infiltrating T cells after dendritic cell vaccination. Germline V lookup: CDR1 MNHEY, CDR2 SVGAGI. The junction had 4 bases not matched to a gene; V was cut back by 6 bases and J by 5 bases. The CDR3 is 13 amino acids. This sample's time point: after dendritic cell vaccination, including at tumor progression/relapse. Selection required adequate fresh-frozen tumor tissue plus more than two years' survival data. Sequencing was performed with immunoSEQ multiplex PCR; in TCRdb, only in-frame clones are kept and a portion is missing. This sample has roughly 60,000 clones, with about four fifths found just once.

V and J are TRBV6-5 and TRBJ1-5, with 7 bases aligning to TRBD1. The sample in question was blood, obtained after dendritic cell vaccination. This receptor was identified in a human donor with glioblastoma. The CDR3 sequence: CASRPTGDQPQHF. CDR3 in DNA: TGTGCCAGCAGACCCACAGGGGATCAGCCCCAGCATTTT.